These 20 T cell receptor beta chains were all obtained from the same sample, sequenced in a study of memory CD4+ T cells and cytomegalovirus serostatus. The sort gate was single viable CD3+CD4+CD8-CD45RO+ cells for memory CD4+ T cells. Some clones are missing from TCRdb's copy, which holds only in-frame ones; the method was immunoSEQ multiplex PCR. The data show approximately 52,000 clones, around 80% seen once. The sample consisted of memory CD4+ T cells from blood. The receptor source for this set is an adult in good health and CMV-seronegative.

CDR3: CASSSRRAGQQETQYF. The CDR3 nucleotides are TGTGCCAGCAGCTCCCGCCGCGCGGGGCAGCAAGAGACCCAGTACTTC. The rearrangement joins TRBV7-6 to TRBJ2-5; D might be TRBD2 (6 bases). Germline values: CDR1 SGHVS, CDR2 FNYEAQ. V was clipped by 4 bases and J by 2 bases, with 17 bases between them. This CDR3 spans 16 amino acids. The full variable domain, rest sourced from reference TRBV7-6 and TRBJ2-5, is GAGVSQSPRYKVTKRGQDVALRCDPISGHVSLYWYRQALGQGPEFLTYFNYEAQQDKSGLPNDRFSAERPEGSISTLTIQRTEQRDSAMYRCASSSRRAGQQETQYFGPGTRLLVL.

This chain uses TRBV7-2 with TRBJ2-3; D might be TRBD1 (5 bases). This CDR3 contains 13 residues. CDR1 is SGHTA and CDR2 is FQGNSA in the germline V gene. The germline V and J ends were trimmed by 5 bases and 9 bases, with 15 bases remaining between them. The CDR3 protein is CASSLDTLGTQYF. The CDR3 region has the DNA TGTGCCAGCAGCCTGGACACCCTCGGGACGCAGTATTTT.

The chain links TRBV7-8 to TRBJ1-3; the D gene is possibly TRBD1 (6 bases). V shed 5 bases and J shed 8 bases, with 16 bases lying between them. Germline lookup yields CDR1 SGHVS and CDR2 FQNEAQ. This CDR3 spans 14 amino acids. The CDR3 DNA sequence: TGTGCCAGCAGCCGAGAGGGGGGCGAGGACACCATATATTTT. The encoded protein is CASSREGGEDTIYF.

CDR3 coding DNA: TGTGCCAGCAAAGAGGGAGGGGTCGTTCAGCCCCAGCATTTT. Translated: CASKEGGVVQPQHF. The V call is TRBV6-1, the J call TRBJ1-5, with D possibly being TRBD1 (5 bases). This CDR3 region has 14 residues. The V and J ends lost 7 bases and 6 bases respectively, with 16 bases between them. Germline lookup yields CDR1 MNHNS and CDR2 SASEGT.

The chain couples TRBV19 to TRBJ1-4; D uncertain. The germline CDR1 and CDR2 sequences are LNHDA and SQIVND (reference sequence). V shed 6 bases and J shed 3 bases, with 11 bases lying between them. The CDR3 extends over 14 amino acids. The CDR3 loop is CASSRFASNEKLFF. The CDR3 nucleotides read TGTGCCAGTAGCCGCTTTGCTTCTAATGAAAAACTGTTTTTT. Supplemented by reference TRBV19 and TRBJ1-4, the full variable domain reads DGGITQSPKYLFRKEGQNVTLSCEQNLNHDAMYWYRQDPGQGLRLIYYSQIVNDFQKGDIAEGYSVSREKKESFPLTVTSAQKNPTAFYLCASSRFASNEKLFFGSGTQLSVL.

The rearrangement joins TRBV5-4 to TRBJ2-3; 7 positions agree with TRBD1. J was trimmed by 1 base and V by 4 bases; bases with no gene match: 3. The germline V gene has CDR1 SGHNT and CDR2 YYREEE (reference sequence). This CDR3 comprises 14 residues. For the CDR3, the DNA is TGTGCCAGCAGCACCGACAGGGGCACAGATACGCAGTATTTT. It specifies CASSTDRGTDTQYF.

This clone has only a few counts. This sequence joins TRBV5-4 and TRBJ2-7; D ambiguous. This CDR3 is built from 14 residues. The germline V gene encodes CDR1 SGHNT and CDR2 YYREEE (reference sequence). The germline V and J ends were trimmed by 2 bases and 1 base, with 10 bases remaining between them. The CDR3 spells CASSLLASSYEQYF. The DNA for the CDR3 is TGTGCCAGCAGCTTATTAGCCAGTTCCTACGAGCAGTACTTC. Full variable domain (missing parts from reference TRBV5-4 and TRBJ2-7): ETGVTQSPTHLIKTRGQQVTLRCSSQSGHNTVSWYQQALGQGPQFIFQYYREEENGRGNFPPRFSGLQFPNYSSELNVNALELDDSALYLCASSLLASSYEQYFGPGTRLTVT.

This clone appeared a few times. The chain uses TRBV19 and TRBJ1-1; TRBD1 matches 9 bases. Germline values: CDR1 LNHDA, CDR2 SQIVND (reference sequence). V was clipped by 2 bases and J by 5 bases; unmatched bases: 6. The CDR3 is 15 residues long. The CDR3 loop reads CASSILGQGMTEAFF. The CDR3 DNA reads TGTGCCAGTAGTATATTGGGACAGGGTATGACTGAAGCTTTCTTT.

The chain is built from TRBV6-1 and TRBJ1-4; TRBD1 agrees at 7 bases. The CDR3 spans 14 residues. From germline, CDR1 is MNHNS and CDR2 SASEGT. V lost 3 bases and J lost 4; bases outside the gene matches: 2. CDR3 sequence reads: CASSDRQGNEKLFF. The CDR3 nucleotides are TGTGCCAGCAGTGACAGACAGGGTAATGAAAAACTGTTTTTT.

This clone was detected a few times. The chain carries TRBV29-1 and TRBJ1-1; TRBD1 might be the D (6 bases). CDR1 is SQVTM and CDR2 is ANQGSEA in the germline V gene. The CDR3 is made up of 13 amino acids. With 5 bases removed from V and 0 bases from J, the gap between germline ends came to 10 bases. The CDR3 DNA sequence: TGCAGCGTTTTCGGACAGATGAACACTGAAGCTTTCTTT. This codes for CSVFGQMNTEAFF.

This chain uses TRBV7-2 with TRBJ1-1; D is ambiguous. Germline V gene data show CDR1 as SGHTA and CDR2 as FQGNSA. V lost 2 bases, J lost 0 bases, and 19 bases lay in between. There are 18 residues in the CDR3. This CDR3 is CASSLNQMWGGVNTEAFF. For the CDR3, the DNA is TGTGCCAGCAGCTTAAATCAGATGTGGGGAGGTGTGAACACTGAAGCTTTCTTT.

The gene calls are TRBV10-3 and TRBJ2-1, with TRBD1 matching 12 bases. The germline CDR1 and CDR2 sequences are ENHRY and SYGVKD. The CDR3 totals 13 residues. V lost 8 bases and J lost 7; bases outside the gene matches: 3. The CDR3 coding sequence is TGTGCCATCCGGGACAGGGGGCAAAATGAGCAGTTCTTC. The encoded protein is CAIRDRGQNEQFF.

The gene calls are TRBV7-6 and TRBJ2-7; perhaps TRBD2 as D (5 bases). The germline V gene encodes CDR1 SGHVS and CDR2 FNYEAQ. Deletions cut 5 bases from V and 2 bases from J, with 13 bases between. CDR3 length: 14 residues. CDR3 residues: CASSPAASTYEQYF. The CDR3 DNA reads TGTGCCAGCAGCCCAGCGGCGAGCACCTACGAGCAGTACTTC.

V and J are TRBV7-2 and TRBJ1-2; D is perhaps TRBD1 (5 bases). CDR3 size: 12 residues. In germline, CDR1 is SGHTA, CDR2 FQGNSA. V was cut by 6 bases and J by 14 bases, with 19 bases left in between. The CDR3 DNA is TGTGCCAGCAGGTGGGACGACGGGGCGGGAACCTTC. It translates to CASRWDDGAGTF.

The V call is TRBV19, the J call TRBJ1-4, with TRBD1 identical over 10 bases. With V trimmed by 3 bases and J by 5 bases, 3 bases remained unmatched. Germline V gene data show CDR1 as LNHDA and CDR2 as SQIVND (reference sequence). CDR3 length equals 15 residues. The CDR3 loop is CASSMGTGANEKLFF. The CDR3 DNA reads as TGTGCCAGTAGTATGGGGACAGGGGCAAATGAAAAACTGTTTTTT.

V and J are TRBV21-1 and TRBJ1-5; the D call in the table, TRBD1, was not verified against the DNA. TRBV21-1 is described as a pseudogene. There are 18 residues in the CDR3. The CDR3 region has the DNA TGTGCCAGCAGCCGCCGTCTTGGGGACAGGGCCGAAAATCAGCCCCAGCATTTT. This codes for CASSRRLGDRAENQPQHF.

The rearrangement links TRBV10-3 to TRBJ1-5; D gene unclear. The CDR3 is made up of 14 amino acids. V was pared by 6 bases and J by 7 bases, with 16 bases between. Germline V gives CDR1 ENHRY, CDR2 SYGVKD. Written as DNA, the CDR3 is TGTGCCATCAGCCCCTTTGTGGGTAACCAGCCCCAGCATTTT. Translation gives CAISPFVGNQPQHF.

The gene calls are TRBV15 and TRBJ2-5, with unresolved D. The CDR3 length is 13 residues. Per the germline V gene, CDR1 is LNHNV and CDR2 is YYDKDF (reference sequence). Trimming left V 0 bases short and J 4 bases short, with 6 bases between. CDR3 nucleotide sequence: TGTGCCACCAGCAGAGATCTGGTAGAGACCCAGTACTTC. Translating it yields CATSRDLVETQYF.

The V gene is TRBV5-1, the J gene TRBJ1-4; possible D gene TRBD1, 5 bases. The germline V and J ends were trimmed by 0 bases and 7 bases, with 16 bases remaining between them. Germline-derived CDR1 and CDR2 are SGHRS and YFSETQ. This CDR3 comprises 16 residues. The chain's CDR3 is CASSLGPGANREKLFF. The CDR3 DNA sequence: TGCGCCAGCAGCTTGGGCCCCGGGGCCAATCGTGAAAAACTGTTTTTT.

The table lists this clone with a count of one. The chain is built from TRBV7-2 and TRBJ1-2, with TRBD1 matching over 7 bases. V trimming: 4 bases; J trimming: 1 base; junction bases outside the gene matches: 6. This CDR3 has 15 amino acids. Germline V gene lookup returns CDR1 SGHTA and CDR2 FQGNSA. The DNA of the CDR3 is TGTGCCAGCAGCTCAATGGGGACAGTTAACTATGGCTACACCTTC. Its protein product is CASSSMGTVNYGYTF.